A selection of T cell receptor beta chains follows, all from one sample in a study of blood T cell repertoires in COVID-19. Only in-frame clones appear in the TCRdb table, and some are missing; sequencing was by immunoSEQ multiplex PCR. The data hold about 6,000 clones, with 70% to 90% observed a single time. The sequencing sample was made of peripheral blood. These receptors came from a human donor in a cohort sampled during active COVID-19. The CDR3 runs from the conserved cysteine through the conserved F or W. D genes are given only for firm matches. The size entry is marked missing in some rows and otherwise reads once, few, many or a size class.

j_gene	len	abundance	v_gene	d_gene	CDR3aa	CDR3nt
TRBJ2-1	16	.	TRBV11-3	TRBD2	CASSPRSGLVDNEQFF	TGTGCCAGCAGCCCGCGATCGGGACTAGTAGACAATGAGCAGTTCTTC
TRBJ1-1	14	.	TRBV24-1	.	CATSDSLRGTEAFF	TGTGCCACCAGTGATTCCCTCAGGGGCACTGAAGCTTTCTTT
TRBJ2-5	15	.	TRBV5-1	TRBD2	CASSSSGLAGETQYF	TGCGCCAGCAGCTCTTCGGGACTAGCTGGGGAGACCCAGTACTTC
TRBJ1-3	16	.	TRBV6-1	TRBD1	CASSEHRGNSGNTIYF	TGTGCCAGCAGTGAGCACAGGGGGAACTCTGGAAACACCATATATTTT
TRBJ1-5	15	.	TRBV5-6	.	CASRRSRGNNQPQHF	TGTGCCAGCAGGCGATCCAGGGGAAACAATCAGCCCCAGCATTTT
TRBJ1-1	11	few	TRBV5-1	.	CASSSDTEAFF	TGCGCCAGCAGCTCGGACACTGAAGCTTTCTTT
TRBJ2-5	14	.	TRBV7-2	.	CASSLVATKETQYF	TGTGCCAGCAGCTTGGTAGCCACAAAAGAGACCCAGTACTTC
TRBJ1-4	16	.	TRBV18	TRBD1	CASSPIRTGALEKLFF	TGTGCCAGCTCACCGATCCGGACAGGGGCTTTGGAAAAACTGTTTTTT
TRBJ2-7	15	.	TRBV11-2	.	CASKHSDSLRYEQYF	TGTGCCAGCAAGCATTCGGACAGCCTAAGGTACGAGCAGTACTTC
TRBJ2-7	14	.	TRBV5-1	TRBD1	CASSPGTVNYEQYF	TGCGCCAGCAGCCCCGGGACAGTTAACTACGAGCAGTACTTC
TRBJ1-2	14	.	TRBV19	.	CASTPSSRGYGYTF	TGTGCCAGTACCCCATCTAGCAGGGGCTATGGCTACACCTTC
TRBJ2-7	14	.	TRBV7-2	TRBD2	CASSLGGGLYEQYF	TGTGCCAGCAGCTTAGGCGGGGGGCTCTACGAGCAGTACTTC
TRBJ2-7	13	.	TRBV11-2	.	CASSLQGGGRQYF	TGTGCCAGCAGCTTACAGGGAGGGGGGCGGCAGTACTTC
TRBJ2-2	14	.	TRBV5-1	TRBD1	CASSLGQGAGELFF	TGCGCCAGCAGCCTCGGACAGGGGGCCGGGGAGCTGTTTTTT
TRBJ2-7	14	.	TRBV6-5	TRBD2	CASRRTSGSYEQYF	TGTGCCAGCCGGCGGACTAGCGGGTCCTACGAGCAGTACTTC
TRBJ2-7	15	.	TRBV5-4	.	CASSLGGSLSYEQYF	TGTGCCAGCAGCTTGGGGGGCAGCCTCTCCTACGAGCAGTACTTC
TRBJ2-2	15	.	TRBV18	.	CASSTGGRSTGELFF	TGTGCCAGCTCAACCGGAGGCAGAAGCACCGGGGAGCTGTTTTTT
TRBJ2-3	15	.	TRBV4-1	.	CASSQDVEFTDTQYF	TGCGCCAGCAGCCAAGATGTGGAGTTCACAGATACGCAGTATTTT
TRBJ1-2	14	.	TRBV6-4	.	CASTKEAGSYGYTF	TGTGCCAGCACCAAAGAAGCCGGGAGCTATGGCTACACCTTC
TRBJ2-7	12	.	TRBV7-9	.	CASSLPGFEQYF	TGTGCCAGCAGCTTACCGGGGTTCGAGCAGTACTTC
TRBJ2-5	15	.	TRBV7-9	TRBD2	CASSLTSGVSETQYF	TGTGCCAGCAGCTTGACTAGCGGGGTTTCGGAGACCCAGTACTTC
TRBJ1-1	13	.	TRBV12-3/TRBV12-4	.	CASSLQGNTEAFF	TGTGCCAGCAGTTTGCAGGGGAACACTGAAGCTTTCTTT
TRBJ2-3	13	.	TRBV7-8	.	CASEVVASDTQYF	TGTGCCAGCGAGGTGGTGGCATCGGATACGCAGTATTTT
TRBJ2-7	16	.	TRBV10-1	TRBD1	CASSESGTGGIYEQYF	TGCGCCAGCAGTGAGTCGGGGACAGGGGGTATCTACGAGCAGTACTTC
TRBJ2-2	14	.	TRBV9	TRBD2	CASSVEGGSGELFF	TGTGCCAGCAGCGTAGAGGGAGGGTCCGGGGAGCTGTTTTTT
TRBJ1-2	18	.	TRBV3-1/TRBV3-2	.	CASSQEVGRVQGPYGYTF	TGTGCCAGCAGCCAAGAAGTGGGCCGGGTCCAGGGGCCCTATGGCTACACCTTC
TRBJ1-1	13	.	TRBV10-3	.	CAISDLRGTEAFF	TGTGCCATCAGTGATTTGCGGGGCACTGAAGCTTTCTTT
TRBJ2-5	17	.	TRBV1	.	CTSSPRTSGSREETQYF	TGCACCAGCAGCCCACGGACTAGCGGGAGTAGGGAAGAGACCCAGTACTTC
TRBJ2-2	16	.	TRBV11-2	TRBD2	CASSLGGGSNTGELFF	TGTGCCAGCAGCTTAGGAGGCGGGAGTAACACCGGGGAGCTGTTTTTT
TRBJ2-5	17	.	TRBV7-2	TRBD2	CASTFRRSSGGWETQYF	TGTGCCAGCACCTTCCGGCGGTCTAGCGGGGGTTGGGAGACCCAGTACTTC
TRBJ2-7	13	.	TRBV7-2	.	CASSSEGGYEQYF	TGTGCCAGCAGCTCCGAGGGTGGGTACGAGCAGTACTTC